This T cell receptor (beta chain) was obtained from a study of lymphopenia after photon versus proton radiotherapy. Study findings and constraints: Oligoclonal CD8+ Temra expansion after nadir drove photon patients' diversity drop. Proton therapy kept repertoires fairly stable, unlike photons, which gained effector/memory cells.

This table comes from immunoSEQ multiplex PCR, and its TCRdb copy is limited to in-frame clones, with some not included. The sample records tens of thousands of clones, roughly 90% being singletons. Comment on this clone: Antigen specificity is unknown.

The CDR3 runs to 13 residues. The V gene lost 2 bases and the J gene lost 2 bases, with 6 bases spanning the gap. Germline loops: CDR1 MNHEY, CDR2 SVGAGI. Here the sequenced sample was peripheral blood, taken from a patient treated with photon-based radiotherapy. The sequence came from a middle-aged woman with cholangiocarcinoma. The chain uses TRBV6-5 and TRBJ1-2; perhaps TRBD1 as D (5 bases). In DNA form, the CDR3 reads TGTGCCAGCAGTTACGACAGCAACTATGGCTACACCTTC. Its translation is CASSYDSNYGYTF.